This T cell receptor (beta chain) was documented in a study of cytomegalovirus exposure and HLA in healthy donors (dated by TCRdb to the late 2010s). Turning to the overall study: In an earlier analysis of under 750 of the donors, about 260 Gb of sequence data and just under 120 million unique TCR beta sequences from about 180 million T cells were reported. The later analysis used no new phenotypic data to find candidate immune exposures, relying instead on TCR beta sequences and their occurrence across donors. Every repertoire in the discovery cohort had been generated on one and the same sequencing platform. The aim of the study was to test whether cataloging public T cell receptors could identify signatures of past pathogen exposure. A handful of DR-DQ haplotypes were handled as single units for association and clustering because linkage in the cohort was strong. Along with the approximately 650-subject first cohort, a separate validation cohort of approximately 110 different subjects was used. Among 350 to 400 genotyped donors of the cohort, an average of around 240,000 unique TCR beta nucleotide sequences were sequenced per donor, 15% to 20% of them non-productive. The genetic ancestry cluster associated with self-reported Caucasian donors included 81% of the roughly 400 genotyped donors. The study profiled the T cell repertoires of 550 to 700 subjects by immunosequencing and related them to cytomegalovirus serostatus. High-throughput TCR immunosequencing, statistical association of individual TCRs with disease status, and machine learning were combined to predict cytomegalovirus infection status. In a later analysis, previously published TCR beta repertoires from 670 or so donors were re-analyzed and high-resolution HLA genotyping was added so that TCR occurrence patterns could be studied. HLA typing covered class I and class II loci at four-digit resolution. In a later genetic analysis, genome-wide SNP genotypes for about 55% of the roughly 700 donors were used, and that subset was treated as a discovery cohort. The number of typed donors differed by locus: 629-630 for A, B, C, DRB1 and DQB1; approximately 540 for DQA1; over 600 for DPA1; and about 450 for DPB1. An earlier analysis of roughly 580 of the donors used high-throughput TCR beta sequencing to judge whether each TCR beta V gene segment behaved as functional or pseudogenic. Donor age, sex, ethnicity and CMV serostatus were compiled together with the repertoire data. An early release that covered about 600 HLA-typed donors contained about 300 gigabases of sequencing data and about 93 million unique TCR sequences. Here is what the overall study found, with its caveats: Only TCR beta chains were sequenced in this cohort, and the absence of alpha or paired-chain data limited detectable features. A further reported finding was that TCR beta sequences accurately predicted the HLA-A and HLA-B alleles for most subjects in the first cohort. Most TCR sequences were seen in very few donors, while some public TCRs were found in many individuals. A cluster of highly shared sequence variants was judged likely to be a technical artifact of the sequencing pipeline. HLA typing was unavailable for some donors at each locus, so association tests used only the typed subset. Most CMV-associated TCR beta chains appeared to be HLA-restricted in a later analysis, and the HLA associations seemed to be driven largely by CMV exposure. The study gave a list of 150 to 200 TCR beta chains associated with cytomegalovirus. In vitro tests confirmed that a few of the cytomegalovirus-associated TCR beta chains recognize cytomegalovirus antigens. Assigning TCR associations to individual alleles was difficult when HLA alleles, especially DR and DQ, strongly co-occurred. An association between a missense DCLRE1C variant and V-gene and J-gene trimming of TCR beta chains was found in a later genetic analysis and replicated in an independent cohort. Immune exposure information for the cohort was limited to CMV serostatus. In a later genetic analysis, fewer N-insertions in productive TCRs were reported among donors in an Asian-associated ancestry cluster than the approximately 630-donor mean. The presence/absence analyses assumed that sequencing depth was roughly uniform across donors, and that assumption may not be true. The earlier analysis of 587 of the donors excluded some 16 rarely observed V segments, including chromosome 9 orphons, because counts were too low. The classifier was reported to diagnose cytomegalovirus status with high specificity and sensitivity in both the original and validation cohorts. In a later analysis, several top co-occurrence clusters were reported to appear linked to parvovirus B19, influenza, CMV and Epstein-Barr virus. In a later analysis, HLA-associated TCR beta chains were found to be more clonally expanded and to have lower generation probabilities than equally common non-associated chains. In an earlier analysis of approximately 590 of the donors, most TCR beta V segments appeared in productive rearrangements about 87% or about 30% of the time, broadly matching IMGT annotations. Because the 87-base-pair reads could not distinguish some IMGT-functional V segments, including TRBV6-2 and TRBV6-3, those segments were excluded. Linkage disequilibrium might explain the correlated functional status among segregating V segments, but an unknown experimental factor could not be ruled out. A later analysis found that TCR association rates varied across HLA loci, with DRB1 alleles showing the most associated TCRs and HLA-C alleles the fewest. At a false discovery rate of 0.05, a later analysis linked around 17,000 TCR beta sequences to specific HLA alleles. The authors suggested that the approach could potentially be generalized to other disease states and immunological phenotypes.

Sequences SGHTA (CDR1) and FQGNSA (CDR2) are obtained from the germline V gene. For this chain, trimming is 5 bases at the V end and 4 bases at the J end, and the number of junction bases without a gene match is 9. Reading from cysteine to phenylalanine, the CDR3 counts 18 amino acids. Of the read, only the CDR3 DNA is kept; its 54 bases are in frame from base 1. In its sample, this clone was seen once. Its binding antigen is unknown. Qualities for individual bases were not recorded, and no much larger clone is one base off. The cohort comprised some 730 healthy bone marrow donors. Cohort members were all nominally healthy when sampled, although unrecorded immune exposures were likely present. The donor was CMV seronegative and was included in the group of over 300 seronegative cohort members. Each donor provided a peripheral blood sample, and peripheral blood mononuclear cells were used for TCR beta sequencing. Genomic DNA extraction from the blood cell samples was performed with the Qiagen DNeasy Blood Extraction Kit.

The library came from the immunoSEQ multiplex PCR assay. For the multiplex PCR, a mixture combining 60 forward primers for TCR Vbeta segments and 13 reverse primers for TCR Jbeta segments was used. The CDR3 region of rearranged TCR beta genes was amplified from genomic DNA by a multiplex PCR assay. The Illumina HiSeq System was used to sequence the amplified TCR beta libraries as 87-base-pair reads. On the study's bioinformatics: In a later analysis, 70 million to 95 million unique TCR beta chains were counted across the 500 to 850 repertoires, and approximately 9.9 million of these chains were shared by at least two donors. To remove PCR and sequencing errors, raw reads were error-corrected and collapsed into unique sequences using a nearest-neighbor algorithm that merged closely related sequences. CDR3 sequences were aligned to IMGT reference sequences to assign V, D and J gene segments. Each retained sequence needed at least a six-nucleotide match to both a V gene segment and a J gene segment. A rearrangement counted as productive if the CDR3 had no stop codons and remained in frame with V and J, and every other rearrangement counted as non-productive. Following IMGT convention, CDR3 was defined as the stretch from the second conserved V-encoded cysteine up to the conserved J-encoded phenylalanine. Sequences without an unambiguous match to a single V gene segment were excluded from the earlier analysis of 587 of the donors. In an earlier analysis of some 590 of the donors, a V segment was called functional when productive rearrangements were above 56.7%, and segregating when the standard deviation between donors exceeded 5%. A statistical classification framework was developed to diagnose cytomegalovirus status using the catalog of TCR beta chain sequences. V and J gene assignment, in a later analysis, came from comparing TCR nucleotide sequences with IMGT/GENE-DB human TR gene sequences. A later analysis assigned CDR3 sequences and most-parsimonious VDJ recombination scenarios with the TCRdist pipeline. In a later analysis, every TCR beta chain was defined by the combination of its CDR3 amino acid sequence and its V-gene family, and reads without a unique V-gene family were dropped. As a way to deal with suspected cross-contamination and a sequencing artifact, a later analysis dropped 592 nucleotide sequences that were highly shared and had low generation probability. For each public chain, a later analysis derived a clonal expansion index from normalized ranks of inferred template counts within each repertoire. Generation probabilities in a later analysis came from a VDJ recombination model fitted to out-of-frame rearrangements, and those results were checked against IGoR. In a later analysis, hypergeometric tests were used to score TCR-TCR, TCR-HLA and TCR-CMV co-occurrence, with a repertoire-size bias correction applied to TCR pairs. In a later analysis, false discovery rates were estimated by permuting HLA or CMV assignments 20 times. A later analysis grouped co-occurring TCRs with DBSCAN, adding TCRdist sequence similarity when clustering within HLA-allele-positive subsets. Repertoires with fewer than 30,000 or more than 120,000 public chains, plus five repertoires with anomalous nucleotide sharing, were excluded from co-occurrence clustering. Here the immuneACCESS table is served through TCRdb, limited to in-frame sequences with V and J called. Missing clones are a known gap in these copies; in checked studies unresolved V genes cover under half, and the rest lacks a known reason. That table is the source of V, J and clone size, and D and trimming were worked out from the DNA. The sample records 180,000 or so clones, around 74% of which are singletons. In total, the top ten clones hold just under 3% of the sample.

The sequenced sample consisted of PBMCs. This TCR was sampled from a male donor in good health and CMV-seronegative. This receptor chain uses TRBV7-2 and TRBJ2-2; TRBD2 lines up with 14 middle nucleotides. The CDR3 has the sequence CASSLRLAGGPSTGELFF. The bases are TGTGCCAGCAGCCTAAGACTAGCGGGAGGGCCGAGCACCGGGGAGCTGTTTTTT.